The 17 T cell receptor beta chains given below trace back to one sample, sequenced in a study of shared clonotypes between healthy human individuals. This table comes from immunoSEQ multiplex PCR, and its TCRdb copy is limited to in-frame clones, with some not included. The repertoire includes around 600,000 clones, 95% to 98% of them detected once, and 0.3% sits in the top ten. Selected positively for CCR7 and CD45RO-negative, naive CD8 cells excluded terminally differentiated effector memory CD45RA+ cells. Sequenced sample: naive CD8+ T cells sorted from blood. The receptors were sampled from a man between 25 and 39 years old in good health.

The gene calls are TRBV29-1 and TRBJ2-7; 7 bases agree with TRBD2. With 6 bases clipped from V and 7 bases from J, the junction kept 15 bases outside the gene matches. The CDR3 consists of 14 residues. Germline V CDR1 and CDR2: SQVTM, ANQGSEA. Written as DNA, the CDR3 is TGCAGCGTCATCGTAGCGGGTCACGGGGGAGAGCAGTACTTC. Protein product: CSVIVAGHGGEQYF.

CDR3 DNA sequence: TGTGCCAGCACCCCTCTGAGGACAGGGGACACTGAAGCTTTCTTT. Amino acids: CASTPLRTGDTEAFF. The genes are TRBV28 and TRBJ1-1; 9 nucleotides line up with TRBD1. V was clipped by 7 bases and J by 3 bases; unmatched bases: 9. This CDR3 has 15 amino acids. Per germline, CDR1 MDHEN and CDR2 SYDVKM.

The V gene is TRBV30, the J gene TRBJ2-7, with 15 bases identical to TRBD2. The CDR3 contains 17 residues. Trimming removed 1 base from V and 7 bases from J; junction bases left unmatched: 11. Germline V gene lookup returns CDR1 GTSNPN and CDR2 SVGIG (reference sequence). CDR3 residues: CAWSGRTSGRARREQYF. The DNA of the CDR3 is TGTGCCTGGAGTGGGAGGACTAGCGGGAGGGCCAGGAGGGAGCAGTACTTC.

This chain joins TRBV6-5 and TRBJ2-1; a possible D gene is TRBD2 (6 bases). Germline V gives CDR1 MNHEY, CDR2 SVGAGI. Trimming removed 1 base at V and 6 bases at J, with 16 bases between. This CDR3 contains 16 residues. CDR3 sequence reads: CASSYFAGSESNEQFF. CDR3 coding DNA: TGTGCCAGCAGTTACTTTGCGGGGTCGGAATCCAATGAGCAGTTCTTC.

This chain joins TRBV7-9 and TRBJ2-5; 9 positions match TRBD2. V trimming: 9 bases; J trimming: 1 base; junction bases outside the gene matches: 3. From germline, CDR1 is SEHNR and CDR2 FQNEAQ (reference sequence). CDR3 length: 13 residues. CDR3 residues: CASTAGGQETQYF. The CDR3 DNA reads TGTGCCAGTACAGCGGGGGGCCAAGAGACCCAGTACTTC. Full variable domain (rest looked up from reference TRBV7-9 and TRBJ2-5): DTGVSQNPRHKITKRGQNVTFRCDPISEHNRLYWYRQTLGQGPEFLTYFQNEAQLEKSRLLSDRFSAERPKGSFSTLEIQRTEQGDSAMYLCASTAGGQETQYFGPGTRLLVL.

The chain couples TRBV7-9 to TRBJ2-7; D unresolved. The CDR3 has 14 amino acids. CDR1 is SEHNR and CDR2 is FQNEAQ in the germline V gene (reference sequence). Deletions cut 1 base from V and 2 bases from J, with 9 bases between. The CDR3 spells CASSLVNSPYEQYF. The CDR3 DNA follows: TGTGCCAGCAGCTTAGTCAACTCCCCCTACGAGCAGTACTTC.

The table lists this clone with a count of one. The gene calls are TRBV7-9 and TRBJ2-3, with 14 nucleotides matching TRBD2. This CDR3 has 19 amino acids. V was pared by 5 bases and J by 4 bases, with 14 bases of the junction left unmatched. CDR1 and CDR2 from the germline V gene are SEHNR and FQNEAQ (reference sequence). CDR3 DNA sequence: TGTGCCAGCAGCAAGCCGACTAGCGGGAGGGGATTGGGCCCAGATACGCAGTATTTT. It codes for CASSKPTSGRGLGPDTQYF.

This chain uses TRBV19 with TRBJ2-7, with D perhaps matching TRBD2 (5 bases). Trimming took 6 bases from V and 4 from J, leaving 19 bases between them. The germline V gene has CDR1 LNHDA and CDR2 SQIVND (reference sequence). The CDR3 is 15 residues long. This CDR3 reads CASSPVLAGFYEQYF. For the CDR3, the DNA is TGTGCCAGTAGCCCCGTATTGGCGGGTTTTTACGAGCAGTACTTC.

This clone was detected only once. This chain joins TRBV27 and TRBJ2-2; D call uncertain. Germline V CDR1 and CDR2: MNHEY, SMNVEV (reference sequence). The CDR3 covers 15 residues. V was pared by 6 bases and J by 2 bases, with 13 bases between. Here the CDR3 DNA reads TGTGCCAGCAGGGATTTTGGACGTAACACCGGGGAGCTGTTTTTT. This translates into CASRDFGRNTGELFF.

The chain links TRBV27 to TRBJ2-7; 8 bases map to TRBD2. Germline values: CDR1 MNHEY, CDR2 SMNVEV (reference sequence). Trimming at V came to 5 bases and at J to 7 bases, leaving 16 bases not matched to a gene. The CDR3 contains 16 residues. CDR3 residues: CASSDLRASGLEEQYF. CDR3 in DNA: TGTGCCAGCAGTGACCTGAGGGCTAGCGGGTTAGAGGAGCAGTACTTC.

V and J are TRBV9 and TRBJ2-3; TRBD1 or TRBD2 may be the D gene (5 bases each). This CDR3 region has 16 residues. Trimming removed 3 bases from V and 1 base from J, with 15 bases in between. Germline CDR1 and CDR2: SGDLS and YYNGEE. The CDR3 DNA reads TGTGCCAGCAGCGCGAGGGGAAGTAGGGGCACAGATACGCAGTATTTT. This encodes CASSARGSRGTDTQYF.

The chain employs TRBV11-2 and TRBJ2-3; unclear D gene. The CDR3 runs to 15 residues. V was cut by 0 bases and J by 1 base, with 8 bases left in between. Germline CDR1 and CDR2: SGHAT and FQNNGV. DNA of the CDR3: TGTGCCAGCAGCTTAGATCCTAAGGGCACAGATACGCAGTATTTT. This sequence encodes CASSLDPKGTDTQYF.

This chain links TRBV6-6 with TRBJ2-7; 11 bases are shared with TRBD2. V dropped 4 bases and J dropped 3; count of bases not matched to a gene: 8. Germline CDR1 and CDR2: MNHNY and SVGAGI (reference sequence). The CDR3 loop spans 16 amino acids. The CDR3 spells CASSSLPGLAVYEQYF. Here the CDR3 DNA reads TGTGCCAGCAGTTCCCTTCCGGGACTAGCGGTCTACGAGCAGTACTTC.

J is TRBJ2-5 and V is TRBV28; 7 bases agree with TRBD1. Trimming cost V 1 base and J 2 bases; bases outside gene matches: 7. This CDR3 comprises 16 residues. CDR1 is MDHEN and CDR2 is SYDVKM in the germline V gene. The CDR3 spells CASSLYPGQTQETQYF. CDR3 DNA: TGTGCCAGCAGTTTATATCCGGGACAGACACAAGAGACCCAGTACTTC.

The chain recombines TRBV6-1 with TRBJ2-1; D call uncertain. Germline values: CDR1 MNHNS, CDR2 SASEGT. Trimming stripped 8 bases from V and 7 bases from J, with 9 bases between. The CDR3 length is 11 residues. The CDR3 here is CASRLGNEQFF. CDR3 sequence (DNA): TGTGCCAGCCGCCTAGGGAATGAGCAGTTCTTC.

The chain recombines TRBV29-1 with TRBJ2-7; D uncertain. Deletions cut 5 bases from V and 2 bases from J, with 10 bases between. The CDR3 has 12 amino acids. Germline V CDR1 and CDR2: SQVTM, ANQGSEA. This chain's CDR3 is CSVSTGTYEQYF. The CDR3 DNA is TGCAGCGTTAGTACCGGCACCTACGAGCAGTACTTC.

A single count supports this clone. The chain recombines TRBV11-3 with TRBJ2-3, with D maybe TRBD1 (6 bases). Germline CDR1 and CDR2: SGHNT and YENEEA. Trimming cost V 3 bases and J 3 bases, with 10 bases left between them. The CDR3 extends over 14 amino acids. The DNA of the CDR3 is TGTGCCAGCAGCTTGGCACAGGGAACAGATACGCAGTATTTT. Encoded protein: CASSLAQGTDTQYF.